The T cell receptor (beta chain) under discussion was sequenced for a study of T cells in Graves' hyperthyroidism and ophthalmopathy. Study at large: Before any treatment, at initial diagnosis, peripheral blood was collected.

With 3 bases clipped from V and 0 bases from J, the junction kept 14 bases outside the gene matches. CDR1 and CDR2 (germline): SGHRS, YFSETQ. The CDR3 has 19 residues. TCR beta CDR3 sequences were amplified from RNA transcripts. The study used the HTBI primer set for a first-round RT-PCR of the TCR CDR3. One entry per CDR3 protein results from TCRdb running MiXCR on the multiplex PCR reads. Among about 160,000 distinct CDR3 sequences listed, about 9.4% were seen once. Diagnoses rested on clinical symptoms, serum thyroxine and TRAb, thyroid ultrasound and orbital computed tomography. PBMCs were sourced from 9 to 10 ml fresh peripheral blood. This clonotype has a handful of counts.

The sequence was obtained from a woman between 18 and 29 years old with Graves' hyperthyroidism that later progressed to Graves' ophthalmopathy. Sequenced: blood. The gene calls are TRBV5-1 and TRBJ2-1, with 8 bases aligning to TRBD2. The CDR3 coding sequence is TGCGCCAGCAGCTCGCCTCCGGGACTAGGAGTTAGCTCCTACAATGAGCAGTTCTTC. Translation: CASSSPPGLGVSSYNEQFF.